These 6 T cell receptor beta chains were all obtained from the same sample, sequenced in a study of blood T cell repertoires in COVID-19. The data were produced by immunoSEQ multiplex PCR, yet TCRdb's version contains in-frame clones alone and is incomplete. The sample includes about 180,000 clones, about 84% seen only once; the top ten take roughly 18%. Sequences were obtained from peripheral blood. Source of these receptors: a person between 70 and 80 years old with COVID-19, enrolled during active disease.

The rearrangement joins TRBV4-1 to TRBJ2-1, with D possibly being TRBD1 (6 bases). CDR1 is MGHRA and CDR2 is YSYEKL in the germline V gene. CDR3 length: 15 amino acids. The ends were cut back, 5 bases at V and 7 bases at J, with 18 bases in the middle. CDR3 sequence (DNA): TGCGCCAGCAGCTATTTACAGGGAACTTGGAATGAGCAGTTCTTC. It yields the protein CASSYLQGTWNEQFF.

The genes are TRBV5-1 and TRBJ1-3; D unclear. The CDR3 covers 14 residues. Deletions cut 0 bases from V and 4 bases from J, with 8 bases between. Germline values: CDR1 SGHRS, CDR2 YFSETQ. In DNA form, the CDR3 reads TGCGCCAGCAGCTTGGATGTAGCGGGAAACACCATATATTTT. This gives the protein CASSLDVAGNTIYF.

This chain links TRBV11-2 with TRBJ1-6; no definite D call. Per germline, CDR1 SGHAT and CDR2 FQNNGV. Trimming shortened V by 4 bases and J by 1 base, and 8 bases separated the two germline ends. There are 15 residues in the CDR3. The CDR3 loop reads CASSYRGSYNSPLHF. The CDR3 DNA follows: TGTGCCAGCAGCTATCGGGGATCCTATAATTCACCCCTCCACTTT.

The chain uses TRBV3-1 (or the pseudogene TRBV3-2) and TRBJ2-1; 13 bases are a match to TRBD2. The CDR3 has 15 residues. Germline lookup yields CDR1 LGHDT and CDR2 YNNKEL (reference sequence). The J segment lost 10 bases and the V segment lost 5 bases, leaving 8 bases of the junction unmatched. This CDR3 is CASSKVPGLAGEQFF. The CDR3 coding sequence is TGTGCCAGCAGCAAAGTTCCGGGACTAGCGGGGGAGCAGTTCTTC.

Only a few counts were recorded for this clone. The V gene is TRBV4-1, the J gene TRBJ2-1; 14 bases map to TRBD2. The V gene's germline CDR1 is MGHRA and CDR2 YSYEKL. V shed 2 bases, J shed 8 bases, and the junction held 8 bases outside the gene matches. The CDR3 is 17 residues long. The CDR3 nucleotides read TGCGCCAGCAGCCAAAAGGGACTAGCGGGAGTTGGTGATGAGCAGTTCTTC. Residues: CASSQKGLAGVGDEQFF.

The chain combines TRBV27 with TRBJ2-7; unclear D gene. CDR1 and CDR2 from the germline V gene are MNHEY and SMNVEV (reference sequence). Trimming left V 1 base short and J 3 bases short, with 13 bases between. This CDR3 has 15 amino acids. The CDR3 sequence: CASSLFGQYGYEQYF. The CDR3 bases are TGTGCCAGCAGTTTATTTGGTCAGTATGGCTACGAGCAGTACTTC.